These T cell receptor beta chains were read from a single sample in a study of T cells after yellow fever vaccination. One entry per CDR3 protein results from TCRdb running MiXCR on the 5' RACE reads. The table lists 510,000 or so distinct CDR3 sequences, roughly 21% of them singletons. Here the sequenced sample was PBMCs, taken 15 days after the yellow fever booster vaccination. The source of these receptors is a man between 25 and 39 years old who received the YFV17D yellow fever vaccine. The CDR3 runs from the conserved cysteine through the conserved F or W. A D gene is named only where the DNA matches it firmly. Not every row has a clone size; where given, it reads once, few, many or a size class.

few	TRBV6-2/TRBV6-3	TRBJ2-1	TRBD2	CASNPAGLNYNEQFF	TGTGCCAGCAATCCGGCGGGACTAAACTACAATGAGCAGTTCTTC
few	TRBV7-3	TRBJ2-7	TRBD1	CASSYPPDRVLDEQYF	TGTGCCAGCAGCTACCCCCCGGACAGGGTCCTAGACGAGCAGTACTTC
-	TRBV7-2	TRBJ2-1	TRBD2	CASSTWGGGYNEQFF	TGTGCCAGCAGCACCTGGGGGGGAGGCTACAATGAGCAGTTCTTC
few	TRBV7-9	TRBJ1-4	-	CASSKEKLFF	TGTGCCAGCTCTAAGGAAAAACTGTTTTTT
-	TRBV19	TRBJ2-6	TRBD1	CASSTGQHSGANVLTF	TGTGCCAGTAGTACGGGACAGCACTCTGGGGCCAACGTCCTGACTTTC
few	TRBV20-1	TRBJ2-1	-	CSAKDYLDNEQFF	TGCAGTGCCAAGGACTATCTAGACAATGAGCAGTTCTTC
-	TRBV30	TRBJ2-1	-	CAWSRQVNEQFF	TGTGCCTGGAGTAGACAGGTCAATGAGCAGTTCTTC
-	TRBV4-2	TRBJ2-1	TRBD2	CASSQVSASGNEQFF	TGTGCCAGCAGCCAAGTATCGGCTAGCGGCAATGAGCAGTTCTTC
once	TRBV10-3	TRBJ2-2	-	CAIARAGTGELFF	TGTGCAATCGCCCGGGCGGGCACCGGGGAGCTGTTTTTT
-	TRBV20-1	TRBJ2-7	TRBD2	CSARGTSGSTSSYEQYF	TGCAGTGCTAGAGGGACTAGCGGGAGCACCTCCTCCTACGAGCAGTACTTC
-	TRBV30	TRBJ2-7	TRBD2	CACTLAGDYEQYF	TGTGCCTGCACACTAGCGGGAGACTACGAGCAGTACTTC
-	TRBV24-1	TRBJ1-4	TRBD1	CATSDLGTGISEKLFF	TGTGCCACCAGTGATTTGGGGACAGGGATCTCGGAAAAACTGTTTTTT
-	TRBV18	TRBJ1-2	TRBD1	CASSPNTGTGILGYTF	TGTGCCAGCTCACCAAATACCGGGACAGGGATCCTCGGCTACACCTTC
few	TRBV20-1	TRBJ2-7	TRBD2	CSANPRLAGDYEQYF	TGCAGTGCTAATCCGAGGCTAGCGGGTGACTACGAGCAGTACTTC
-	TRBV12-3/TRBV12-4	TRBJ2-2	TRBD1	CASRGTGALFF	TGTGCCAGCAGGGGGACAGGTGCCCTGTTTTTT
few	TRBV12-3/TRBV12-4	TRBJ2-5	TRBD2	CASSLNGLAADQETQYF	TGTGCCAGCAGTTTAAATGGCCTAGCGGCGGACCAAGAGACCCAGTACTTC
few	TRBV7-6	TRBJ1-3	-	CASSVRVSGGNTIYF	TGTGCCAGCAGCGTTAGGGTATCGGGCGGAAACACCATATATTTT
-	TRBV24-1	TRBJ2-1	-	CATSEKVNNEQFF	TGTGCCACCAGTGAAAAAGTGAACAATGAGCAGTTCTTC
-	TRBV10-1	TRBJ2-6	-	CASSPVGSGANVLTF	TGCGCCAGCAGTCCCGTGGGGTCTGGGGCCAACGTCCTGACTTTC
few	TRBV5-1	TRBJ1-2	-	CASSLQGPRDYGYTF	TGCGCCAGCAGCTTACAGGGACCTCGGGACTATGGCTACACCTTC
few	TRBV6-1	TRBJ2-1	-	CASTGLNEQFF	TGTGCCAGCACAGGCCTCAATGAGCAGTTCTTC
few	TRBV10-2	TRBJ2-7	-	CASMGGLAGSRREQYF	TGCGCCAGCATGGGAGGATTGGCGGGATCTAGGCGCGAGCAGTACTTC
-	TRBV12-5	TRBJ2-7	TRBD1	CASGLVGTGQGPYEQYF	TGTGCTAGTGGTTTGGTAGGAACGGGACAGGGTCCCTACGAGCAGTACTTC
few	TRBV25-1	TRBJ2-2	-	CASSELGFVGELFF	TGTGCCAGCAGTGAATTAGGGTTTGTCGGGGAGCTGTTTTTT
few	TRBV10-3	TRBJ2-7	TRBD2	CAIARTAGDNEQYF	TGTGCCATTGCTCGAACAGCGGGAGATAACGAGCAGTACTTC
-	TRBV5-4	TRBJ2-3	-	CASRIESASTDTQYF	TGTGCCAGCAGGATAGAATCCGCTAGCACAGATACGCAGTATTTT
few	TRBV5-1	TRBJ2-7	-	CASSGFSYEQYF	TGCGCCAGCAGCGGGTTCTCGTACGAGCAGTACTTC
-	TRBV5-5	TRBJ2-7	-	CASSFPLTRGNDEQYF	TGTGCCAGCAGCTTCCCCCTAACCAGGGGCAACGACGAGCAGTACTTC
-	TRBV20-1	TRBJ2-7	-	CSATVSGVSSYEQYF	TGCAGTGCTACGGTATCCGGGGTGAGCTCCTACGAGCAGTACTTC